The 27 T cell receptor beta chains below come from one sample, sequenced in a study of cytomegalovirus exposure and HLA in healthy donors. The PCR used 60 Vbeta and 13 Jbeta primers. The assay was immunoSEQ multiplex PCR, and TCRdb's table has in-frame clones only and misses some. The sample yields roughly 86,000 clones, 55% to 70% seen once. Input material: PBMCs. These receptors were taken from a woman in her 50s in good health and CMV-seropositive.

J is TRBJ1-1 and V is TRBV2; D remains unclear. This CDR3 contains 14 residues. V was trimmed by 7 bases and J by 6 bases, leaving 18 bases between them. Germline CDR1 reads SNHLY; CDR2 reads FYNNEI. CDR3 protein: CASTAGRSTPEAFF. The DNA for the CDR3 is TGTGCCAGCACGGCGGGAAGGTCCACCCCTGAAGCTTTCTTT.

The J gene is TRBJ1-1, the V gene TRBV19; possibly TRBD1 for D (6 bases). Germline lookup yields CDR1 LNHDA and CDR2 SQIVND (reference sequence). V was pared by 7 bases and J by 2 bases, with 11 bases between. CDR3 length equals 13 residues. In DNA, the CDR3 is TGTGCCAGTACCCCACAGGGCAACACTGAAGCTTTCTTT. Encoded protein: CASTPQGNTEAFF.

The gene calls are TRBV5-1 and TRBJ2-7, with a weak D call TRBD2 (5 bases). V gave up 0 bases and J gave up 3 bases, with 16 bases separating them. The CDR3 is 16 amino acids. Germline V CDR1 and CDR2: SGHRS, YFSETQ. The CDR3 reads CASSLGSLAQGYEQYF. The DNA of the CDR3 is TGCGCCAGCAGCTTGGGTTCTCTAGCTCAAGGCTACGAGCAGTACTTC.

This chain connects TRBV15 to TRBJ1-5; D possibly corresponds to TRBD1 (5 bases). With 0 bases removed from V and 5 bases from J, the gap between germline ends came to 11 bases. The CDR3 is 15 amino acids. The germline gives CDR1 LNHNV, CDR2 YYDKDF (reference sequence). CDR3 sequence: CATSRDPGGDQPQHF. DNA of the CDR3: TGTGCCACCAGCAGAGATCCGGGGGGAGATCAGCCCCAGCATTTT.

This clone was seen a handful of times. The rearrangement links TRBV28 to TRBJ2-1, with a weak D call TRBD2 (6 bases). The length of the CDR3 is 16 residues. V dropped 2 bases and J dropped 2 bases, with 13 bases sitting between them. Germline CDR1 and CDR2: MDHEN and SYDVKM. DNA for the CDR3: TGTGCCAGCAGTTTAGGCGGGAATGGGGCCTACAATGAGCAGTTCTTC. Translation gives CASSLGGNGAYNEQFF.

The CDR3 DNA follows: TGTGCCACGCTAACAGGGGACTATGGCTACACCTTC. This translates into CATLTGDYGYTF. The chain links TRBV10-3 to TRBJ1-2; 7 positions agree with TRBD1. Germline V gene data show CDR1 as ENHRY and CDR2 as SYGVKD. With 10 bases clipped from V and 3 bases from J, the junction kept 5 bases outside the gene matches. The CDR3 length is 12 residues.

This clone was seen a few times. The chain has TRBV19 and TRBJ1-5, with 9 bases aligning to TRBD1. This CDR3 comprises 19 residues. V was clipped by 0 bases and J by 0 bases; unmatched bases: 9. CDR1 is LNHDA and CDR2 is SQIVND in the germline V gene (reference sequence). Written as DNA, the CDR3 is TGTGCCAGTAGTATAGACCGGACAGGGGCGGGTTATAGCAATCAGCCCCAGCATTTT. Its protein is CASSIDRTGAGYSNQPQHF.

This clone showed up just once. The chain carries TRBV4-2 and TRBJ1-6; tentative D call: TRBD1 (5 bases). Trimming took 0 bases from V and 6 from J, leaving 12 bases between them. This CDR3 is 16 amino acids long. Germline loops: CDR1 LGHNA, CDR2 YNFKEQ. The CDR3 is CASSQDNKGINSPLHF. In nucleotides, the CDR3 is TGTGCCAGCAGCCAAGATAATAAGGGGATTAATTCACCCCTCCACTTT.

This clone was observed once. The J gene is TRBJ1-5, the V gene TRBV27, with D perhaps TRBD1 (5 bases). Trimming removed 2 bases from V and 6 bases from J, with 14 bases in between. The CDR3 consists of 15 residues. From germline, CDR1 is MNHEY and CDR2 SMNVEV (reference sequence). The CDR3 reads CASSLGGTGSQPQHF. The CDR3 DNA reads as TGTGCCAGCAGTTTAGGAGGGACCGGGAGTCAGCCCCAGCATTTT.

The chain uses TRBV9 and TRBJ2-3; 11 bases are shared with TRBD2. The CDR3 loop spans 15 amino acids. Germline values: CDR1 SGDLS, CDR2 YYNGEE. V lost 2 bases to trimming and J lost 6 bases; unmatched junction nucleotides: 5. CDR3 sequence reads: CASSVTSGVVDTQYF. CDR3 DNA sequence: TGTGCCAGCAGCGTGACTAGCGGGGTGGTTGATACGCAGTATTTT.

Concerning this clone itself: An end of the junction differs from the germline gene, which may be a read error. The chain uses TRBV7-9 and TRBJ2-7; D might be TRBD2 (5 bases). The CDR3 runs to 14 residues. Germline V gene sequence: CDR1 SEHNR, CDR2 FQNEAQ (reference sequence). This chain's CDR3 is CASSAAGLRNERYF. In nucleotides, the CDR3 is TGTGCCAGCAGCGCTGCCGGACTGAGAAACGAGCGGTACTTC.

The chain links TRBV28 to TRBJ1-2; no firm D call. Germline V gene sequence: CDR1 MDHEN, CDR2 SYDVKM. V lost 4 bases, J lost 8 bases, and 8 bases lay in between. The CDR3 extends over 11 amino acids. CDR3 region: CASSSMRGYTF. The CDR3, as DNA: TGTGCCAGCAGTTCAATGAGAGGCTACACCTTC.

DNA for the CDR3: TGTGCCATCAGTAGCCCGACAGGGGACACTGAAGCTTTCTTT. This sequence encodes CAISSPTGDTEAFF. The chain combines TRBV10-3 with TRBJ1-1; 8 nucleotides line up with TRBD1. The CDR3 runs to 14 residues. CDR1 is ENHRY, CDR2 SYGVKD, per germline. Trimming at V came to 5 bases and at J to 3 bases, leaving 5 bases not matched to a gene.

The V gene is TRBV14, the J gene TRBJ2-6; 9 bases align to TRBD1. Losses at the gene ends were 1 base for V and 0 bases for J; bases not matched to a gene: 7. The CDR3 sequence is 19 residues long. The germline gives CDR1 SGHDN, CDR2 FVKESK. Written as DNA, the CDR3 is TGTGCCAGCAGCCAAGGGACAGGGGATGGGACCTCTGGGGCCAACGTCCTGACTTTC. This sequence encodes CASSQGTGDGTSGANVLTF.

The sample holds one count of this clone. This chain uses TRBV29-1 with TRBJ1-2; 7 bases map to TRBD1. Unmatched junction bases numbered 4, after V lost 4 bases and J lost 2 bases. CDR3 size: 13 residues. The germline V gene encodes CDR1 SQVTM and CDR2 ANQGSEA. The CDR3 DNA is TGCAGCGTTGTAGGGGACAGCAACTATGGCTACACCTTC. As protein: CSVVGDSNYGYTF.

The V call is TRBV7-9, the J call TRBJ2-7; unclear D gene. Per germline, CDR1 SEHNR and CDR2 FQNEAQ (reference sequence). Trimming removed 2 bases from V and 0 bases from J, with 8 bases in between. The CDR3 sequence is 14 residues long. The CDR3 reads CASSLSGGSYEQYF. The CDR3 coding sequence is TGTGCCAGCAGCTTATCCGGCGGCTCCTACGAGCAGTACTTC.

The chain recombines TRBV7-6 with TRBJ2-5; D gene ambiguous. Germline-derived CDR1 and CDR2 are SGHVS and FNYEAQ. The CDR3 has 13 residues. V was cut by 1 base and J by 3 bases, with 6 bases left in between. CDR3 residues: CASSLDRKETQYF. In DNA form, the CDR3 reads TGTGCCAGCAGCTTAGACAGAAAAGAGACCCAGTACTTC.

The rearrangement links TRBV2 to TRBJ1-5; 9 bases match TRBD1. The germline V gene has CDR1 SNHLY and CDR2 FYNNEI. CDR3 length equals 19 residues. V lost 4 bases and J lost 4; bases outside the gene matches: 17. Here the CDR3 DNA reads TGTGCCAGCAGTGGGGGACAGGGAGGGCTTCAGGATGGGAATCAGCCCCAGCATTTT. This gives the protein CASSGGQGGLQDGNQPQHF.

The chain combines TRBV4-1 with TRBJ2-3; TRBD2 agrees at 11 bases. CDR1 is MGHRA, CDR2 YSYEKL, per germline. The CDR3 is 14 amino acids. Unmatched junction bases numbered 7, after V lost 0 bases and J lost 14 bases. The CDR3 sequence: CASSQDLTSGGMYF. The CDR3 DNA is TGCGCCAGCAGCCAAGATCTTACTAGCGGGGGAATGTATTTT.

The V call is TRBV30, the J call TRBJ1-4; no clear D gene. The length of the CDR3 is 11 residues. V shed 2 bases and J shed 7 bases, with 5 bases lying between them. Germline-derived CDR1 and CDR2 are GTSNPN and SVGIG (reference sequence). This chain's CDR3 is CAWSSREKLFF. In DNA form, the CDR3 reads TGTGCCTGGAGTTCCCGTGAAAAACTGTTTTTT.

V and J are TRBV30 and TRBJ2-7; 8 bases agree with TRBD2. The junction had 8 bases not matched to a gene; V was cut back by 4 bases and J by 6 bases. This CDR3 comprises 13 residues. Germline V gives CDR1 GTSNPN, CDR2 SVGIG (reference sequence). CDR3 sequence reads: CAWKIRTSGEQYF. The CDR3 DNA reads as TGTGCCTGGAAAATAAGAACTAGCGGCGAGCAGTACTTC.

The chain links TRBV15 to TRBJ2-3; D gene ambiguous. The CDR3 runs to 15 residues. Trimming removed 4 bases from V and 2 bases from J, with 13 bases in between. The germline CDR1 and CDR2 sequences are LNHNV and YYDKDF (reference sequence). The DNA of the CDR3 is TGTGCCACCAGCATGTCACTTTCGAACACAGATACGCAGTATTTT. Protein product: CATSMSLSNTDTQYF.

V gene TRBV2 combines with J gene TRBJ2-3; 9 positions match TRBD1. The germline CDR1 and CDR2 sequences are SNHLY and FYNNEI. This CDR3 contains 14 residues. V gave up 5 bases and J gave up 3 bases; unmatched junction bases: 3. The CDR3 DNA sequence: TGTGCCAGCAGTCAGGACAGGGGTACAGATACGCAGTATTTT. This encodes CASSQDRGTDTQYF.

The sample holds a few counts of this clone. The rearrangement links TRBV11-2 to TRBJ1-1, with no clear D. Trimming cost V 3 bases and J 11 bases, with 16 bases left between them. This CDR3 region has 13 residues. Germline V lookup: CDR1 SGHAT, CDR2 FQNNGV. The CDR3 region is CASSLGDRKLAFF. CDR3 sequence (DNA): TGTGCCAGCAGCTTGGGAGACCGCAAATTGGCTTTCTTT.

The rearrangement links TRBV28 to TRBJ2-5; 8 nucleotides align to TRBD1. The germline V gene has CDR1 MDHEN and CDR2 SYDVKM. V lost 6 bases and J lost 4; bases outside the gene matches: 7. The CDR3 runs 14 residues. CDR3 nucleotides: TGTGCCAGCAGCCACAGGACAGGGCGAGAGACCCAGTACTTC. Protein sequence: CASSHRTGRETQYF.

The V and J genes are TRBV4-3 and TRBJ1-1; D may be TRBD1 (6 bases). Germline CDR1 and CDR2: LGHNA and YSLEER. The CDR3 length is 13 residues. Trimming took off 2 bases at V and 5 bases at J, with 9 bases between the two ends. This CDR3 reads CASSQNRATEAFF. For the CDR3, the DNA is TGCGCCAGCAGCCAAAACAGGGCTACTGAAGCTTTCTTT.

A few counts support this clone. The rearrangement links TRBV5-4 to TRBJ1-1; 9 bases line up with TRBD1. Looked up from germline, CDR1 is SGHNT and CDR2 is YYREEE (reference sequence). J lost 2 bases, V lost 0 bases, and 5 bases had no gene match. The CDR3 loop spans 16 amino acids. The CDR3 bases are TGTGCCAGCAGCTTGGGGGACAGGGTCACCAACACTGAAGCTTTCTTT. Its protein product is CASSLGDRVTNTEAFF.